This record concerns one TCR beta chain sequence. TCRdb keeps only in-frame clones here, not all; method: immunoSEQ multiplex PCR. This sample has 200,000 to 250,000 clones, with over 70% found just once. The study recruited exposed participants who had met a COVID-19 case within 2 weeks before entry. The source of the sample is a study of blood T cell repertoires in COVID-19. Turning to the study itself: Samples taken during acute and convalescent COVID-19 were collected in the United States, Italy and Spain. Sources were T cells, B-cell-depleted T cells, or PBMCs; the material itself was cDNA or gDNA.

This CDR3 comprises 13 residues. Germline V gene lookup returns CDR1 LNHDA and CDR2 SQIVND (reference sequence). The junction had 5 bases not matched to a gene; V was cut back by 5 bases and J by 6 bases. This TCR was sampled from a woman between 25 and 40 years old who had been exposed to COVID-19. The sequencing sample was made of PBMCs or T cells enriched from blood (not recorded which). The chain recombines TRBV19 with TRBJ2-3, with 7 positions matching TRBD2. CDR3 DNA sequence: TGTGCCAGTAGTTCTAGCGGTGGGGATACGCAGTATTTT. It encodes CASSSSGGDTQYF.